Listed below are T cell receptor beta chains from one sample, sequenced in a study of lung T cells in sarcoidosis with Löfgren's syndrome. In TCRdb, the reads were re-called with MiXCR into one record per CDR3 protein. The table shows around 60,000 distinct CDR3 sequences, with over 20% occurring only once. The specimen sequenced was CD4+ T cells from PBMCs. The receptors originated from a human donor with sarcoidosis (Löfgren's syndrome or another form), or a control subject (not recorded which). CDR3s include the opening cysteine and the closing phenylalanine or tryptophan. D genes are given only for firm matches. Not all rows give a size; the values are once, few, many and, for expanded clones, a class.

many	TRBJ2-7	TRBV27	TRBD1	CASSLILDRKGSYEQYF	TGTGCCAGCAGTTTGATCCTGGACAGGAAGGGCTCCTACGAGCAGTACTTC
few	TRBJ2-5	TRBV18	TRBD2	CASSPRSSGEKTQYF	TGTGCCAGCTCACCACGGTCTAGCGGGGAGAAGACCCAGTACTTC
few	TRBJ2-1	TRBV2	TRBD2	CASKPTRGGRRGEQFF	TGTGCCAGCAAGCCCACCCGCGGCGGGAGGAGGGGTGAGCAGTTCTTC
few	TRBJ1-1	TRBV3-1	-	CASSQGGILGSQGNTEAFF	TGTGCCAGCAGCCAGGGTGGGATCTTGGGGAGTCAGGGGAACACTGAAGCTTTCTTT
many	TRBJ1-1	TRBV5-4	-	CASSLDQRSTEAFF	TGTGCCAGCAGCTTGGACCAGCGATCCACTGAAGCTTTCTTT
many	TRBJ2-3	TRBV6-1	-	CASSRSTDTQYF	TGTGCCAGCTCCCGCTCGACAGATACGCAGTATTTT
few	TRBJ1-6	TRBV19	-	CASSIADGDSPLHF	TGTGCCAGTAGTATAGCTGACGGGGATTCACCCCTCCACTTT
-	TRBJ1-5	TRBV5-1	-	CASSSGAGGNQPQHF	TGCGCCAGCAGCTCCGGAGCGGGGGGCAATCAGCCCCAGCATTTT
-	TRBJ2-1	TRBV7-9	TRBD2	CASSFGGSFNEQFF	TGTGCCAGCAGCTTCGGGGGGTCCTTCAATGAGCAGTTCTTC
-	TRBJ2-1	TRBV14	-	CASSQGHYNEQFF	TGTGCCAGCAGCCAAGGCCACTACAATGAGCAGTTCTTC
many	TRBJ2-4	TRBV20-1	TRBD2	CSAREKTSGKNIQYF	TGCAGTGCTAGAGAAAAGACTAGCGGGAAAAACATTCAGTACTTC
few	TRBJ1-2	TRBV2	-	CASRGETDNYGYTF	TGTGCCAGCAGGGGGGAGACAGATAACTATGGCTACACCTTC
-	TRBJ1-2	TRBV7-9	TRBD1	CASSRGQGYGYTF	TGTGCCAGCAGCAGAGGACAGGGGTATGGCTACACCTTC
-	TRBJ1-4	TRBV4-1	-	CASAPMAVREKLFF	TGCGCCAGCGCCCCTATGGCGGTGAGGGAAAAACTGTTTTTT
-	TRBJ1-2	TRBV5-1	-	CASSLNREGYTF	TGCGCCAGCAGCCTAAACAGGGAGGGCTACACCTTC
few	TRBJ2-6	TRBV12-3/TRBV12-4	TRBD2	CASSLGTSASGANVLTF	TGTGCCAGCAGTTTAGGGACTAGCGCCTCTGGGGCCAACGTCCTGACTTTC
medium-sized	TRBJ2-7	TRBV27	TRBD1	CASSFLADRGYEQYF	TGTGCCAGCAGTTTTTTGGCGGACAGGGGTTACGAGCAGTACTTC
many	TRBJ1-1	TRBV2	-	CASSVGQHTEAFF	TGTGCCAGCAGCGTGGGGCAGCACACTGAAGCTTTCTTT
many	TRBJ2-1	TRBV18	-	CASSPPTGTRYNEQFF	TGTGCCAGCTCACCACCCACAGGGACACGGTACAATGAGCAGTTCTTC
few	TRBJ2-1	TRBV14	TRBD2	CASSQNGGRAKNEQFF	TGTGCCAGCAGCCAGAACGGCGGGAGGGCCAAGAATGAGCAGTTCTTC
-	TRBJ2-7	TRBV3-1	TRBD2	CASSQDGKRGDEQYF	TGTGCCAGCAGCCAAGATGGAAAGCGGGGAGACGAGCAGTACTTC
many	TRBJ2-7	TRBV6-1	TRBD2	CASSRGLAAPTEQYF	TGTGCCAGCAGCCGGGGACTAGCGGCTCCTACAGAGCAGTACTTC
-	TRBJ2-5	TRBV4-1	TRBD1	CASSQMGQGAGETQYF	TGCGCCAGCAGCCAAATGGGACAGGGGGCCGGGGAGACCCAGTACTTC
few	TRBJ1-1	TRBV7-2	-	CASSLGRVMNTEAFF	TGTGCCAGCAGCTTAGGAAGGGTTATGAACACTGAAGCTTTCTTT
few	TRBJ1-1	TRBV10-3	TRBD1	CAIRGTGAQAFF	TGTGCCATCAGGGGGACAGGGGCCCAAGCTTTCTTT
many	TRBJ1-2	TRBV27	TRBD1	CASRSSGGVSYGYTF	TGTGCCAGCAGATCATCAGGGGGCGTTTCCTATGGCTACACCTTC
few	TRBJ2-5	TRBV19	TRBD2	CASSIAGRREGETQYF	TGTGCCAGTAGTATAGCCGGCCGCCGGGAGGGAGAGACCCAGTACTTC
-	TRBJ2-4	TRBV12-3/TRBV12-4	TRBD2	CASSSRGRPFGNIQYF	TGTGCCAGCAGTTCCCGCGGGAGACCTTTTGGAAACATTCAGTACTTC
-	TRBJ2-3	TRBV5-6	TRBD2	CASSLGSGRTTDTQYF	TGTGCCAGCAGCTTGGGTAGCGGGAGAACCACAGATACGCAGTATTTT
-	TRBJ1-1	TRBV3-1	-	CASSQEPGRINTEAFF	TGTGCCAGCAGCCAAGAGCCGGGACGTATTAACACTGAAGCTTTCTTT
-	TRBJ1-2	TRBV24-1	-	CATSETAYLNYGYTF	TGTGCCACCAGTGAAACAGCTTACCTTAACTATGGCTACACCTTC
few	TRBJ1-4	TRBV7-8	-	CASSFTGLADKKLFF	TGTGCCAGCAGTTTTACAGGGTTGGCCGATAAAAAACTGTTTTTT
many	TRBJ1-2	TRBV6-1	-	CASGQIVGPYGYTF	TGTGCCAGCGGACAGATCGTCGGCCCCTATGGCTACACCTTC
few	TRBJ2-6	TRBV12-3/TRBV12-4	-	CASSLTSVGANVLTF	TGTGCCAGCAGCCTAACTAGTGTAGGGGCCAACGTCCTGACTTTC
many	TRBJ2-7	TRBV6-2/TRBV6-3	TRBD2	CASSRPRGSAGLLYEQYF	TGTGCCAGCAGTCGACCCCGAGGCTCGGCGGGACTACTTTACGAGCAGTACTTC
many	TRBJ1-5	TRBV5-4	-	CASSLASPQPQHF	TGTGCCAGCAGCCTGGCCTCCCCTCAGCCCCAGCATTTT
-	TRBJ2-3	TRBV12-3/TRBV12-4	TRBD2	CASRREGRTDTQYF	TGTGCCAGCAGACGGGAGGGGCGCACAGATACGCAGTATTTT
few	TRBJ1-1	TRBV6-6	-	CASSYSRREQGTEAFF	TGTGCCAGCAGTTACTCGAGGAGGGAGCAAGGCACTGAAGCTTTCTTT
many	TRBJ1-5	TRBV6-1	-	CASSLGERNQPQHF	TGTGCCAGCAGTCTGGGGGAACGCAATCAGCCCCAGCATTTT
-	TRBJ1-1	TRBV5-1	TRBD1	CASSQVQGAGNTEAFF	TGCGCCAGCAGCCAAGTACAGGGGGCGGGGAACACTGAAGCTTTCTTT
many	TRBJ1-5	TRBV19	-	CASTSALGEGNQPQHF	TGTGCCAGTACCTCCGCGCTCGGGGAGGGGAACCAGCCCCAGCATTTT
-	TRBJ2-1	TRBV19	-	CASSIPSEQFF	TGTGCCAGTAGTATCCCCAGTGAGCAGTTCTTC
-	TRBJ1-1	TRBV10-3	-	CAISETSEKGAFF	TGTGCCATCAGTGAGACCTCTGAGAAGGGGGCTTTCTTT
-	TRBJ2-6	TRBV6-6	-	CASSYSRAGANVLTF	TGTGCCAGCAGTTACTCAAGGGCTGGGGCCAACGTCCTGACTTTC
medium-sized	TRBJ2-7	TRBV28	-	CASSLIPGAYEQYF	TGTGCCAGCAGTCTCATCCCAGGGGCCTACGAGCAGTACTTC
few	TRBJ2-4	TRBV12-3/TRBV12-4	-	CASSRRIGELAKNIQYF	TGTGCCAGCAGCCGAAGGATCGGAGAACTAGCCAAAAACATTCAGTACTTC
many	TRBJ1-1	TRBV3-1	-	CASSQEWANTEAFF	TGTGCCAGCAGCCAGGAATGGGCTAACACTGAAGCTTTCTTT
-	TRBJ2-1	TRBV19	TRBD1	CASSKHRDRGLNEQFF	TGTGCCAGTAGTAAACACCGAGACAGGGGGCTTAATGAGCAGTTCTTC
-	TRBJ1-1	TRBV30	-	CAWMGNTEAFF	TGTGCCTGGATGGGGAACACTGAAGCTTTCTTT
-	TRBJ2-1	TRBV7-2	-	CASSPLRWGDSNEQFF	TGTGCCAGCAGCCCCTTACGGTGGGGGGACAGCAATGAGCAGTTCTTC
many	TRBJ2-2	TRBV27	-	CASSPDIWGGTVAGELFF	TGTGCCAGCAGTCCAGACATTTGGGGGGGGACAGTTGCCGGGGAGCTGTTTTTT
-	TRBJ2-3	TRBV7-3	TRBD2	CASSPSLTGGTQYF	TGTGCCAGCAGCCCGTCGCTGACGGGAGGTACGCAGTATTTT
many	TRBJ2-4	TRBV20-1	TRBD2	CSAKNSGRPQYF	TGCAGTGCTAAGAATAGCGGGAGGCCCCAGTACTTC
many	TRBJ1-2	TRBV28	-	CATQRGTYGYTF	TGTGCCACCCAACGGGGGACATATGGCTACACCTTC
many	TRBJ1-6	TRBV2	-	CASRLDSPNSPLHF	TGTGCCAGCAGATTGGACAGCCCAAATTCACCCCTCCACTTT
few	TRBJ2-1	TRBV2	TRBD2	CASSDTSGGNNEQFF	TGTGCCAGCAGCGATACTAGCGGGGGTAACAATGAGCAGTTCTTC